This TCR beta chain was recorded in a study of vaccination and CD4 T cells after COVID-19. Study-level points and caveats: There were relatively few convalescent patients studied, and there were no early post-infection timepoints. Vaccine-specific clones numbering 304 of 307 showed spike mono-reactivity in convalescent patients.

Sample treatment: roughly ten-day PBMC culture with coronavirus spike peptide pools or control peptides (ViraFEST assay). ViraFEST used peptide pools to expand antigen-specific T cells, then sequenced TCRs. Before and after vaccination, nucleocapsid antibodies were negative, indicating that healthy vaccine recipients had no prior SARS-CoV-2 infection. The Oncomine TCR Beta short-read assay was applied to DNA of cultured CD4+ T cells. MiXCR, applied by TCRdb to the PCR reads, yields one record per CDR3 protein. The data show some 22,000 distinct CDR3 sequences, with around 69% seen just once and roughly 20% held by the top ten. As regards this clonotype: Its antigen is not identified.

This CDR3 spans 13 amino acids. The germline gives CDR1 SEHNR, CDR2 FQNEAQ (reference sequence). The V end was cut by 1 base, the J end by 3 bases, with 7 bases between. This chain links TRBV7-9 with TRBJ2-7; D not resolved. The material was CD4+ T cells from blood, cultured in vitro, obtained after SARS-CoV-2 vaccination. The source of this sequence is a human donor who received a COVID-19 vaccine. The CDR3 protein is CASSLDSVYEQYF. The CDR3, as DNA: TGTGCCAGCAGCTTAGACTCCGTCTACGAGCAGTACTTC.